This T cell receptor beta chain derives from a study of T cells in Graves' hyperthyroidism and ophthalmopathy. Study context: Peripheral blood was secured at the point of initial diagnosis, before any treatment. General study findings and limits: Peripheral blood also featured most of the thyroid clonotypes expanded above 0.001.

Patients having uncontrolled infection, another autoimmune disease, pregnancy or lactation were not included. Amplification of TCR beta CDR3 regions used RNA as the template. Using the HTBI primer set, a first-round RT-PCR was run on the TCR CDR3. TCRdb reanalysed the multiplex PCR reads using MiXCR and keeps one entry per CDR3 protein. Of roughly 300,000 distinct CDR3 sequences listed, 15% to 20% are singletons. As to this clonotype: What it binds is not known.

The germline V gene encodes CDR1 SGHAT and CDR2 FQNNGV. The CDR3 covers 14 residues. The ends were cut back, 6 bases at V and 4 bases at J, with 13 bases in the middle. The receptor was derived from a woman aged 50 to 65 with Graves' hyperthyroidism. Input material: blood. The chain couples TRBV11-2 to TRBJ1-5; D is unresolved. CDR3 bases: TGTGCCAGCAGTGGTGGGCTTGGGAATCAGCCCCAGCATTTT. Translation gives CASSGGLGNQPQHF.